Shown below are 2 T cell receptor beta chains from a single sample sequenced in a study of blood T cell repertoires in COVID-19. Clones were sequenced by immunoSEQ multiplex PCR, and TCRdb holds only the in-frame ones, with some missing. The sample holds 270,000 or so clones, approximately 85% seen once. The specimen sequenced was PBMCs or T cells enriched from blood (not recorded which). The receptors derive from a woman aged 45 to 65 who had been exposed to COVID-19.

This clone was found a few times. The same CDR3 is also encoded by other DNA sequences in this sample. The rearrangement links TRBV3-1 (or the pseudogene TRBV3-2) to TRBJ1-3, with D perhaps TRBD1 (6 bases). Trimming shortened V by 4 bases and J by 0 bases, and 16 bases separated the two germline ends. Germline V lookup: CDR1 LGHDT, CDR2 YNNKEL (reference sequence). CDR3 length equals 17 residues. The CDR3 nucleotides read TGTGCCAGCAGCCGGACCCAGGGGCCTCTCTCTGGAAACACCATATATTTT. Protein: CASSRTQGPLSGNTIYF.

The chain uses TRBV28 and TRBJ1-6; TRBD1 matches 8 bases. Trimming cost V 8 bases and J 5 bases; bases outside gene matches: 5. CDR1 is MDHEN and CDR2 is SYDVKM in the germline V gene. The length of the CDR3 is 14 residues. This CDR3 is CASQGAGDNSPLHF. DNA for the CDR3: TGTGCCAGCCAGGGGGCTGGGGATAATTCACCCCTCCACTTT. Variable domain in full (rest from reference TRBV28 and TRBJ1-6): DVKVTQSSRYLVKRTGEKVFLECVQDMDHENMFWYRQDPGLGLRLIYFSYDVKMKEKGDIPEGYSVSREKKERFSLILESASTNQTSMYLCASQGAGDNSPLHFGNGTRLTVT.